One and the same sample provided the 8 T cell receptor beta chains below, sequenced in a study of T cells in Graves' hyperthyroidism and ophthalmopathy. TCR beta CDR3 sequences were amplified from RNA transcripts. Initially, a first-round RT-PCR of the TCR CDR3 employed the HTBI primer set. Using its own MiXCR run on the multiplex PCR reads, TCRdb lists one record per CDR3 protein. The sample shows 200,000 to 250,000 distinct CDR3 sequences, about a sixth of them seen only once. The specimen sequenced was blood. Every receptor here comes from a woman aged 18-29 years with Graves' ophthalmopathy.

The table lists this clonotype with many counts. For the CDR3, the DNA is TGTGCCACCAGTGCCGAGACAGGGCACGAGCAGTACTTC. Its protein is CATSAETGHEQYF. This rearrangement joins TRBV24-1 to TRBJ2-7, with 7 bases matching TRBD1. Trimming at V came to 5 bases and at J to 5 bases, leaving 5 bases not matched to a gene. The CDR3 length is 13 residues. Per the germline V gene, CDR1 is KGHDR and CDR2 is SFDVKD.

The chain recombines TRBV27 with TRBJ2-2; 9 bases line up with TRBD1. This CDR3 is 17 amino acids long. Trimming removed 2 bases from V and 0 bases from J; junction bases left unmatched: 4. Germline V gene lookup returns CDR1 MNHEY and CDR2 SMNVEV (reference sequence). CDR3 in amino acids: CASSLTTGGANTGELFF. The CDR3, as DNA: TGTGCCAGCAGTTTAACCACAGGGGGCGCGAACACCGGGGAGCTGTTTTTT.

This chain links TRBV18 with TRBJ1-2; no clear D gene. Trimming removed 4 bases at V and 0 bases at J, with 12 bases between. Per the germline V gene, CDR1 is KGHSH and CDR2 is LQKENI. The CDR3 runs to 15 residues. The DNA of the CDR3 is TGTGCCAGCTCACGTGGCTCGGATCCTAACTATGGCTACACCTTC. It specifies CASSRGSDPNYGYTF.

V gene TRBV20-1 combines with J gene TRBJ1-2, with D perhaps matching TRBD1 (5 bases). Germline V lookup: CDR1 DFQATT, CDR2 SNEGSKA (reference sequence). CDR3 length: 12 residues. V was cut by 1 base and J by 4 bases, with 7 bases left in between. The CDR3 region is CSARGTPYGYTF. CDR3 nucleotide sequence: TGCAGTGCTAGAGGGACACCCTATGGCTACACCTTC.

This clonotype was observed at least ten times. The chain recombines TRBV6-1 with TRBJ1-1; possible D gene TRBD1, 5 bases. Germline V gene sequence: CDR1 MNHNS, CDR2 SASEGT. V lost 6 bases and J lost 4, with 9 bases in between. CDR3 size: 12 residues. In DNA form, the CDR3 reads TGTGCCAGCAGCAGGGAGGCCACTGAAGCTTTCTTT. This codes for CASSREATEAFF.

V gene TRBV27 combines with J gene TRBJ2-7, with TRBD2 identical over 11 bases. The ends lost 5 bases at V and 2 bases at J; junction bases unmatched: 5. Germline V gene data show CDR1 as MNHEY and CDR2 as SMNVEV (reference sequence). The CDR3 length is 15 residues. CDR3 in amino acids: CASSLTSGSPYEQYF. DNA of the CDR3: TGTGCCAGCAGTCTAACTAGCGGGAGCCCCTACGAGCAGTACTTC.

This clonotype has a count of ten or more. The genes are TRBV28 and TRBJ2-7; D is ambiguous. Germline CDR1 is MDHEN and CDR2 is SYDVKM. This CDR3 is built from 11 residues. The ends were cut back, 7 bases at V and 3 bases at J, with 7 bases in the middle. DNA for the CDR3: TGTGCCAGCAAGCCCGGCTACGAGCAGTACTTC. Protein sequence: CASKPGYEQYF.

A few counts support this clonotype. CDR3 coding DNA: TGTGCCAGCTCACCTATGAGACTAGCGGGGGGCCTCAGCGGGGAGCTGTTTTTT. This sequence encodes CASSPMRLAGGLSGELFF. The V gene is TRBV18, the J gene TRBJ2-2, with 13 bases identical to TRBD2. Losses at the gene ends were 3 bases for V and 7 bases for J; bases not matched to a gene: 11. The CDR3 extends over 18 amino acids. The germline V gene encodes CDR1 KGHSH and CDR2 LQKENI.